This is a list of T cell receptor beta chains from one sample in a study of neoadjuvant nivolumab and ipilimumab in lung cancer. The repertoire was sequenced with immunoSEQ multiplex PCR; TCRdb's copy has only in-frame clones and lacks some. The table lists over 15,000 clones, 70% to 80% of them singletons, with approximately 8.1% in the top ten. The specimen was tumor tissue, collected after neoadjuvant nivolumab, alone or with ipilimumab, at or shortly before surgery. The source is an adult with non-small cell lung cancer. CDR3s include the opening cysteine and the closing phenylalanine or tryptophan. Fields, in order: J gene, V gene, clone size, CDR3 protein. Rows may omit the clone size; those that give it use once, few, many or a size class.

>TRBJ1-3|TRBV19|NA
CASSLQGAPGNTIYF
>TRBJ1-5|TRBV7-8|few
CASSLTESDPPQHF
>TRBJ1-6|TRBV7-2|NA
CASSTPFGQGLGNSPLHF
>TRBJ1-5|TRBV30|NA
CAWSADGPREPQHF
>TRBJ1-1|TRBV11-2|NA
CASSYGPNTEAFF
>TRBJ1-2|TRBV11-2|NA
CASSLGTGYDYGYTF
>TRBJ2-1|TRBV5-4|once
CASSPSIQGAGYNEQFF
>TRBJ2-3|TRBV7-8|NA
CASSAGQSTDTQYF
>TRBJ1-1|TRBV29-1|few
CSVVDGAGWAEAFF
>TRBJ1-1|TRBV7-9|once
CASSFRTVDNTEAFF
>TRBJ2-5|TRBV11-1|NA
CASSPRDSEETQYF
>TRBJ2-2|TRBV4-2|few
CASSQLGGYGELFF
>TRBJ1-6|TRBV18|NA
CASSPGTGNSPLHF
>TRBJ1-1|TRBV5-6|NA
CASSLGQVNTEAFF
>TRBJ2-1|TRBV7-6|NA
CASSLLLSNEQFF
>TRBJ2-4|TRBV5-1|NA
CASSGGLLQYF
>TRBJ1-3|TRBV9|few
CASSVRGSGNTIYF
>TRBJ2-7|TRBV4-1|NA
CASSPVVGNTYEQYF
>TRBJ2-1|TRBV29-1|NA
CSVGQDYNEQFF
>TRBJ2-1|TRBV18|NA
CASSPSLSSNEQFF
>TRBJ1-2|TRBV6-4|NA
CASSDYCGGLLYGYTF
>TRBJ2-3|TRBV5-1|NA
CASSPGPTDTQYF